This T cell receptor beta chain is from a study of beta chain features in type 1 diabetes. Details on this clone: Antigen specificity is unknown.

Broader study findings: Patients with Type 1 diabetes showed moderately but significantly shorter TCRB CDR3s in all four CD4+ subsets.

V trimming: 2 bases; J trimming: 0 bases; junction bases outside the gene matches: 2. The germline gives CDR1 SGHTA, CDR2 FQGNSA. The CDR3 spans 15 residues. Of the isolated RNA, all was reverse transcribed, and so the sequenced material was expressed TCRB transcripts. Clones were read by immunoSEQ multiplex PCR, and TCRdb kept only the in-frame ones, dropping some. The sample lists 500,000 to 850,000 clones; more than 12% were seen once. Sequencing input: naive CD4+ T cells from blood. The TCR sequence derives from a man aged 18 to 30 with type 1 diabetes. The chain uses TRBV7-2 and TRBJ1-1, with 8 bases matching TRBD1. The CDR3 is CASSLRQGMNTEAFF. In nucleotides, the CDR3 is TGTGCCAGCAGCTTAAGACAGGGGATGAACACTGAAGCTTTCTTT. Looking up the rest from reference TRBV7-2 and TRBJ1-1 gives the full variable domain: GAGVSQSPSNKVTEKGKDVELRCDPISGHTALYWYRQSLGQGLEFLIYFQGNSAPDKSGLPSDRFSAERTGGSVSTLTIQRTQQEDSAVYLCASSLRQGMNTEAFFGQGTRLTVV.